Each of the 30 T cell receptor beta chains below was sequenced from the same sample in a study of T cells after posttransplantation cyclophosphamide. Sequencing was performed with immunoSEQ multiplex PCR; in TCRdb, only in-frame clones are kept and a portion is missing. This sample comprises tens of thousands of clones, none seen once only. The sequencing input was PBMCs. These receptors were taken from a woman between 45 and 65 years old in good health and a related stem cell transplant donor.

This clone has at least ten counts. The genes are TRBV10-3 and TRBJ2-1, with 8 bases aligning to TRBD1. The CDR3 runs 16 residues. The germline gives CDR1 ENHRY, CDR2 SYGVKD. The junction had 9 bases not matched to a gene; V was cut back by 1 base and J by 7 bases. CDR3 nucleotides: TGTGCCATCAGTGAGTTTGGACAGGGAGGATCGAATGAGCAGTTCTTC. As protein: CAISEFGQGGSNEQFF.

The rearrangement joins TRBV30 to TRBJ2-7, with TRBD2 matching over 7 bases. With 3 bases clipped from V and 3 bases from J, the junction kept 8 bases outside the gene matches. The CDR3 length is 14 residues. Germline values: CDR1 GTSNPN, CDR2 SVGIG (reference sequence). CDR3 region: CAWRPWASGYEQYF. The DNA of the CDR3 is TGTGCCTGGAGACCGTGGGCTAGCGGCTACGAGCAGTACTTC.

This clone was detected ten times or more. V and J are TRBV12-3 or TRBV12-4 and TRBJ2-3; 10 nucleotides line up with TRBD2. CDR3 length: 16 amino acids. V lost 5 bases and J lost 4; bases outside the gene matches: 9. This CDR3 reads CASSQVAGGRPDTQYF. CDR3 nucleotides: TGTGCCAGCAGTCAAGTAGCGGGAGGCCGCCCAGATACGCAGTATTTT.

This clone occurred many times. The chain uses TRBV11-2 and TRBJ1-1; D remains ambiguous. The CDR3 consists of 12 residues. Germline V gives CDR1 SGHAT, CDR2 FQNNGV. The ends were cut back, 5 bases at V and 5 bases at J, with 9 bases in the middle. Written as DNA, the CDR3 is TGTGCCAGCAGCCTACGACTGACTGAAGCTTTCTTT. Protein sequence: CASSLRLTEAFF.

This clone turned up a few times. CDR3 residues: CASSVGGGDTEAFF. The CDR3 DNA is TGTGCCAGCAGCGTAGGCGGGGGCGACACTGAAGCTTTCTTT. This chain links TRBV9 with TRBJ1-1; possibly TRBD1 for D (6 bases). CDR3 length equals 14 residues. V lost 0 bases and J 3 bases, leaving 9 bases between the germline ends. Germline V gives CDR1 SGDLS, CDR2 YYNGEE.

This clone was observed many times. The CDR3 reads CSGDRGGRTEAFF. CDR3 sequence (DNA): TGCAGCGGTGACAGGGGAGGTCGAACTGAAGCTTTCTTT. The chain uses TRBV29-1 and TRBJ1-1; 8 positions match TRBD1. CDR1 is SQVTM, CDR2 ANQGSEA, per germline. The CDR3 length is 13 residues. V gave up 7 bases and J gave up 5 bases; unmatched junction bases: 9.

This clone was found many times. V usage is TRBV4-3 and J usage is TRBJ1-5; perhaps TRBD1 as D (6 bases). Germline V gene lookup returns CDR1 LGHNA and CDR2 YSLEER. Trimming shortened V by 5 bases and J by 7 bases, and 12 bases separated the two germline ends. This CDR3 is built from 13 residues. The CDR3, as DNA: TGCGCCAGCAGCAACGGGGGGCCCCAGCCCCAGCATTTT. It encodes CASSNGGPQPQHF.

This clone appeared many times. J is TRBJ2-3 and V is TRBV5-1; 8 nucleotides line up with TRBD1. V shed 5 bases and J 4 bases; nucleotides not matched to a gene: 9. CDR1 is SGHRS, CDR2 YFSETQ, per germline. This CDR3 contains 15 residues. As DNA, the CDR3 is TGCGCCAGCAGTTCCACGACAGGGGTAGCAGATACGCAGTATTTT. Translation: CASSSTTGVADTQYF.

This clone showed up many times. This chain joins TRBV23-1 and TRBJ2-5; 7 nucleotides align to TRBD1. TRBV23-1 is recorded as an ORF, its role being uncertain. Losses at the gene ends were 8 bases for V and 1 base for J; bases not matched to a gene: 13. CDR3 length: 16 residues. The CDR3 region has the DNA TGCGCCAGCGCCCCGATAAGGGGGCGGACCCAAGAGACCCAGTACTTC. It is translated as CASAPIRGRTQETQYF.

This chain joins TRBV11-2 and TRBJ2-2, with TRBD1 as a possible D gene (7 bases). Germline V CDR1 and CDR2: SGHAT, FQNNGV. V gave up 0 bases and J gave up 3 bases, with 23 bases separating them. The CDR3 has 20 residues. The DNA for the CDR3 is TGTGCCAGCAGCTTAGATCAGCCTCAGGGGGAGGCGCTGCACACCGGGGAGCTGTTTTTT. Residues: CASSLDQPQGEALHTGELFF.

This clone was counted many times. This chain connects TRBV5-1 to TRBJ2-7; D may be TRBD2 (5 bases). The CDR3 runs 13 residues. V lost 2 bases and J 3 bases, leaving 9 bases between the germline ends. Looked up from germline, CDR1 is SGHRS and CDR2 is YFSETQ. The CDR3 DNA reads as TGCGCCAGCAGCTTTGTTGAGGGCTACGAGCAGTACTTC. Translation: CASSFVEGYEQYF.

This clone has ten or more counts. The chain is built from TRBV6-2 or TRBV6-3 and TRBJ1-2; no clear D gene. Germline CDR1 MNHEY, CDR2 SVGEGT. CDR3 length: 17 residues. Trimming pared 2 bases from V and 0 bases from J, leaving 16 bases between. DNA of the CDR3: TGTGCCAGCAGTTACCCTACGTTTGACACCTCTAACTATGGCTACACCTTC. This translates into CASSYPTFDTSNYGYTF.

This clone has ten or more counts. The V gene is TRBV18, the J gene TRBJ2-2; 9 bases agree with TRBD2. The CDR3 consists of 18 residues. Germline V gene lookup returns CDR1 KGHSH and CDR2 LQKENI. V lost 2 bases to trimming and J lost 4 bases; unmatched junction nucleotides: 11. The CDR3 region has the DNA TGTGCCAGCTCACCAAGGACCGGGCTAGCGGGAACCACCGGGGAGCTGTTTTTT. Its translation is CASSPRTGLAGTTGELFF.

This clone was seen ten or more times. The genes are TRBV6-6 and TRBJ2-3, with D tentatively TRBD2 (5 bases). CDR1 and CDR2 (germline): MNHNY, SVGAGI (reference sequence). V was trimmed by 5 bases and J by 2 bases, leaving 11 bases between them. The CDR3 has 14 residues. CDR3 residues: CASSQIAPTDTQYF. Here the CDR3 DNA reads TGTGCCAGCAGTCAAATAGCGCCCACAGATACGCAGTATTTT.

This clone showed up just a few times. The CDR3 coding sequence is TGTGCCGCTGAGGGTAGTATTAACACCGGGGAGCTGTTTTTT. Translation: CAAEGSINTGELFF. The V gene is TRBV28, the J gene TRBJ2-2; D may be TRBD2 (5 bases). The CDR3 runs 14 residues. The V end lost 11 bases, the J end lost 2 bases, and 15 bases lay between the germline ends. Per germline, CDR1 MDHEN and CDR2 SYDVKM. Looking up the rest from reference TRBV28 and TRBJ2-2 gives the full variable domain: DVKVTQSSRYLVKRTGEKVFLECVQDMDHENMFWYRQDPGLGLRLIYFSYDVKMKEKGDIPEGYSVSREKKERFSLILESASTNQTSMYLCAAEGSINTGELFFGEGSRLTVL.

Ten or more counts support this clone. This sequence joins TRBV25-1 and TRBJ1-1, with a possible D match to TRBD1 (5 bases). This CDR3 has 15 amino acids. The germline CDR1 and CDR2 sequences are MGHDK and SYGVNS. Trimming removed 6 bases from V and 7 bases from J, with 21 bases in between. This chain's CDR3 is CASSLRGAEYDEAFF. CDR3 DNA: TGTGCCAGCAGCCTCCGCGGGGCGGAGTACGATGAAGCTTTCTTT.

This clone was observed at least ten times. V gene TRBV6-5 combines with J gene TRBJ1-1; the D gene is possibly TRBD1 (5 bases). CDR1 is MNHEY and CDR2 is SVGAGI in the germline V gene. CDR3 length: 14 amino acids. The germline V and J ends were trimmed by 4 bases and 4 bases, with 13 bases remaining between them. CDR3 coding DNA: TGTGCCAGCAGTTTCGGGGCGGGGACCACTGAAGCTTTCTTT. It specifies CASSFGAGTTEAFF.

The chain recombines TRBV29-1 with TRBJ2-6; no clear D. The CDR3 sequence is 15 residues long. Trimming cost V 4 bases and J 2 bases, with 12 bases left between them. Germline CDR1 and CDR2: SQVTM and ANQGSEA. The CDR3, as DNA: TGCAGCGTTGGAGCTTTTCCCCCTGGGGCCAACGTCCTGACTTTC. It yields the protein CSVGAFPPGANVLTF. The full variable domain, rest sourced from reference TRBV29-1 and TRBJ2-6, is SAVISQKPSRDICQRGTSLTIQCQVDSQVTMMFWYRQQPGQSLTLIATANQGSEATYESGFVIDKFPISRPNLTFSTLTVSNMSPEDSSIYLCSVGAFPPGANVLTFGAGSRLTVL.

This clone was seen repeatedly, ten times or more. This chain links TRBV11-3 with TRBJ2-7; TRBD2 aligns across 10 bases. V was pared by 5 bases and J by 5 bases, with 3 bases of the junction left unmatched. CDR3 length: 13 residues. The germline gives CDR1 SGHNT, CDR2 YENEEA. The CDR3 reads CASSRTSGNEQYF. The CDR3 nucleotides are TGTGCCAGCAGCCGGACTAGCGGCAACGAGCAGTACTTC.

This clone was observed at least ten times. In DNA, the CDR3 is TGTGCCAGCAGTCGCGCTTTGACTAGCGGGAGCGATGAGCAGTTCTTC. It yields the protein CASSRALTSGSDEQFF. The chain combines TRBV7-9 with TRBJ2-1; 12 bases map to TRBD2. CDR1 is SEHNR, CDR2 FQNEAQ, per germline (reference sequence). The CDR3 runs to 16 residues. V lost 6 bases to trimming and J lost 8 bases; unmatched junction nucleotides: 11.

This clone was picked up many times. J is TRBJ1-1 and V is TRBV28; D perhaps matches TRBD1 (5 bases). Germline V lookup: CDR1 MDHEN, CDR2 SYDVKM. V lost 4 bases and J lost 12, with 9 bases in between. The CDR3 runs to 10 residues. CDR3 region: CASSSGDSFF. CDR3 coding DNA: TGTGCCAGCAGTTCGGGGGACTCTTTCTTT.

This clone was seen many times. The genes are TRBV4-3 and TRBJ1-5; no clear D gene. The CDR3 is made up of 13 amino acids. CDR1 is LGHNA, CDR2 YSLEER, per germline. V was trimmed by 4 bases and J by 8 bases, leaving 12 bases between them. This CDR3 reads CASSPRGAEPQHF. The CDR3 coding sequence is TGCGCCAGCAGCCCGCGGGGAGCGGAGCCCCAGCATTTT.

This chain uses TRBV29-1 with TRBJ1-2, with a tentative D call TRBD1 (6 bases). With 7 bases removed from V and 2 bases from J, the gap between germline ends came to 14 bases. Germline values: CDR1 SQVTM, CDR2 ANQGSEA. This CDR3 has 13 amino acids. CDR3 sequence (DNA): TGCAGCGGGGGACCTACAGGGAACTATGGCTACACCTTC. Protein: CSGGPTGNYGYTF.

This clone was counted at least ten times. This chain connects TRBV30 to TRBJ1-3; the match to TRBD1 covers 9 bases. The V and J ends lost 2 bases and 3 bases, in that order; junction bases with no gene match: 5. The CDR3 has 15 residues. In germline, CDR1 is GTSNPN, CDR2 SVGIG (reference sequence). CDR3 DNA sequence: TGTGCCTGGAGTCAGGGGACAGGGTTTGGAAACACCATATATTTT. This encodes CAWSQGTGFGNTIYF. Using reference TRBV30 and TRBJ1-3 for the parts outside the CDR3, the full variable domain is SQTIHQWPATLVQPVGSPLSLECTVEGTSNPNLYWYRQAAGRGLQLLFYSVGIGQISSEVPQNLSASRPQDRQFILSSKKLLLSDSGFYLCAWSQGTGFGNTIYFGEGSWLTVV.

This clone was recorded at least ten times. This chain links TRBV28 with TRBJ2-2, with D tentatively TRBD1 (5 bases). Germline CDR1 and CDR2: MDHEN and SYDVKM. With 6 bases removed from V and 6 bases from J, the gap between germline ends came to 8 bases. The CDR3 is 12 residues long. The CDR3 DNA reads TGTGCCAGCAGGGGGCGCCCCGGGGAGCTGTTTTTT. Translated: CASRGRPGELFF.

This clone came up many times. V is TRBV18 and J is TRBJ1-1, with 12 positions matching TRBD1. With 6 bases clipped from V and 3 bases from J, the junction kept 5 bases outside the gene matches. CDR3 size: 15 residues. Germline CDR1 KGHSH, CDR2 LQKENI. CDR3 residues: CASSPGQGADTEAFF. DNA for the CDR3: TGTGCCAGCTCCCCGGGACAGGGGGCGGACACTGAAGCTTTCTTT.

This clone appeared many times. The J gene is TRBJ1-2, the V gene TRBV7-9; D gene uncertain. Trimming pared 3 bases from V and 7 bases from J, leaving 12 bases between. The CDR3 loop spans 13 amino acids. Germline-derived CDR1 and CDR2 are SEHNR and FQNEAQ (reference sequence). The CDR3: CASSFGETGGYTF. In DNA, the CDR3 is TGTGCCAGCAGCTTTGGCGAGACGGGTGGCTACACCTTC.

This clone was observed a handful of times. The chain couples TRBV7-3 to TRBJ2-7; a weak D match, TRBD2 (5 bases). The germline V gene encodes CDR1 SGHTA and CDR2 FQGTGA. The CDR3 is 13 amino acids. V was trimmed by 1 base and J by 6 bases, leaving 10 bases between them. The DNA for the CDR3 is TGTGCCAGCAGCTTAAGAGGTGAGGGCGAGCAGTACTTC. Its translation: CASSLRGEGEQYF.

Only a few counts were recorded for this clone. This chain joins TRBV6-5 and TRBJ2-1; no definite D call. Germline-derived CDR1 and CDR2 are MNHEY and SVGAGI. This CDR3 comprises 15 residues. The V gene lost 6 bases and the J gene lost 1 base, with 13 bases spanning the gap. The CDR3 DNA is TGTGCCAGCAGCCCCTGGCGGTCTTCCTACAATGAGCAGTTCTTC. Translation gives CASSPWRSSYNEQFF.

This clone was observed many times. The rearrangement links TRBV11-1 to TRBJ2-7; 7 bases align to TRBD2. The CDR3 length is 17 residues. J gave up 5 bases and V 6 bases, and 19 bases lay outside the gene matches. The germline gives CDR1 SGHAT, CDR2 FQDESV (reference sequence). The CDR3 DNA sequence: TGTGCCAGCAGTCGTCGGGCTAGCGGACTAGTAGGGGACGAGCAGTACTTC. Translating it yields CASSRRASGLVGDEQYF.